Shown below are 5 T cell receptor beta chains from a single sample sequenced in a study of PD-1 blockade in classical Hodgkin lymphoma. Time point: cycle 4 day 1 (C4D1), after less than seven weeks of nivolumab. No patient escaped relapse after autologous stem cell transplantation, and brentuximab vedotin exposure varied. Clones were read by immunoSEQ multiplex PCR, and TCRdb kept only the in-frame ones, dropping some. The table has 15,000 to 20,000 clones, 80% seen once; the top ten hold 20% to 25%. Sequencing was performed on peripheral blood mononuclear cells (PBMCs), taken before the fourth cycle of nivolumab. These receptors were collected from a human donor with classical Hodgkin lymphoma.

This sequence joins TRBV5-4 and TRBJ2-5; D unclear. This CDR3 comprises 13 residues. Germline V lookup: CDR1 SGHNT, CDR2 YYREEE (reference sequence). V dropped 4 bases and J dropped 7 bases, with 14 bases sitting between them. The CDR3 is CASSPGFDGTQYF. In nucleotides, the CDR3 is TGTGCCAGCAGCCCCGGGTTTGACGGGACCCAGTACTTC.

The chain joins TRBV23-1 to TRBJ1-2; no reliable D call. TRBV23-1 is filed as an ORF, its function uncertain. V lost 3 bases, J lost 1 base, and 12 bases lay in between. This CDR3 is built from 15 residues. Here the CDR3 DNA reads TGCGCCAGCAGTCAGTCACAGAACCGTAACTATGGCTACACCTTC. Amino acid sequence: CASSQSQNRNYGYTF.

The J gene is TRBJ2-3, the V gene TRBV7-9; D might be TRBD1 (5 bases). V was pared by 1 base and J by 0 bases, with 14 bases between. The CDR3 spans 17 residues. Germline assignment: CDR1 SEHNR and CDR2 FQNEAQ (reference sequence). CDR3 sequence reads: CASSLGTYVPSTDTQYF. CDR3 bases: TGTGCCAGCAGCTTAGGGACATACGTTCCGAGCACAGATACGCAGTATTTT.

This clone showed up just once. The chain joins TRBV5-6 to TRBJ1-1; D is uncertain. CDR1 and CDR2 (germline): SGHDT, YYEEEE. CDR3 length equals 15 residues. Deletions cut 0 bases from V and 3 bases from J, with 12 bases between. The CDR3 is CASSLAFRVDTEAFF. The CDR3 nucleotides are TGTGCCAGCAGCTTGGCCTTTAGGGTGGACACTGAAGCTTTCTTT.

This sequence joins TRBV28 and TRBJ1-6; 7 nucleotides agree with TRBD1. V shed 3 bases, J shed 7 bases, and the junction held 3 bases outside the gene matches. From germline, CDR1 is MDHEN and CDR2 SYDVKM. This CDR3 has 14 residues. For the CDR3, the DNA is TGTGCCAGCAGTTTTCAGGGGGAAAATTCACCCCTCCACTTT. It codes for CASSFQGENSPLHF. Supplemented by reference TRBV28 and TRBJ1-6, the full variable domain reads DVKVTQSSRYLVKRTGEKVFLECVQDMDHENMFWYRQDPGLGLRLIYFSYDVKMKEKGDIPEGYSVSREKKERFSLILESASTNQTSMYLCASSFQGENSPLHFGNGTRLTVT.